The T cell receptor beta chain described here comes from a study of beta chain features in type 1 diabetes (dated by TCRdb to between 2018 and 2020). At the level of the whole study: Patients and healthy donors did not differ in mean age, gender distribution, total cell number or subset yield. A total of approximately 100 million sorted cells were examined across all samples, and the number of cells per subset was strongly correlated with RNA yield. The study compared TCRB repertoires of sorted circulating CD4+ T cell subsets between recently diagnosed type 1 diabetes patients and matched healthy donors. Whereas all 30 or so donors provided naive and central memory subsets, regulatory and stem cell-like memory subsets were isolated from just 8 patients and about 8 healthy donors.

Each donor gave one peripheral blood draw, about 110 mL on average, collected into heparinised tubes. A BD FACSAria II and a panel including CD45RO, CCR7, CD25, CD127, CD95 and CD27 were used to sort naive, central memory, regulatory and stem cell-like memory CD4+ T cells. Purity was above 95% for every sorted population. PBMCs were separated immediately by Lymphoprep density gradient centrifugation and were stained directly, without being cultured. To minimize batch effects, samples were stained and sorted in pairs, one healthy donor with one patient per experiment. Regarding this clone: This clone's antigen is unknown. Base qualities were left out, and no much larger clone turns up one base away.

The entire isolated RNA was reverse transcribed using the High Capacity cDNA Reverse Transcription Kit, and thus expressed TCRB transcripts were sequenced. Deep immunoSEQ sequencing was applied to naive, central memory and regulatory T cell samples, giving an average of about 3.7 million total reads per sample. After sorted cells were lysed in RLT buffer, RNA was extracted with DNase-treated RNeasy Micro or Mini kits, with the choice depending on cell number. Each cell subset was processed separately to prevent cross-contamination, with patient and healthy donor samples processed together. The immunoSEQ multiplex PCR was used to amplify TCRB sequences from cDNA, yielding 87-bp fragments that span the CDR3 region. The amplicons were sequenced using the Illumina HiSeq platform. The paper's data handling went like this. PCR bias was corrected computationally using synthetic template baselines, and reads within Hamming distance 2 were collapsed, with unmergeable singletons discarded. Reads were aligned against IMGT so that V, D and J genes, CDR3 length and insertions or deletions at six rearrangement sites could be assigned. Within each subset, clonotype counts were normalized to sorted cell number, after which true diversity and Gini coefficients were computed with the tcR R package. Repertoire sharing was quantified using the overlap coefficient calculated on TCRB nucleotide sequences. Out-of-frame TCRB sequences from naive cells were analyzed as a proxy for the pre-selection repertoire. TCRdb stores this immuneACCESS table with in-frame sequences only. Part of the clones is absent; in the studies checked, under half of the shortfall reflects unresolved V genes, and no reason is known for the rest. The DNA was the basis for D and trimming; V, J and clone size are from that table. The sample includes about 900,000 clones, with under 20% observed a single time. The ten biggest clones cover roughly 0.025% of the sample.

For this chain, trimming is 1 base at the V end and 2 bases at the J end, and the number of junction bases without a gene match is 5. From the cysteine through the phenylalanine, the CDR3 covers 17 amino acids. The sequence is cut down to CDR3 DNA, 51 bases in frame from base 1. CDR1 and CDR2 were assigned from the germline V gene as SGHAT and FQNNGV. General conclusions and limits of the study: Because cDNA was sequenced instead of genomic DNA, activated cells with high expression could be over-represented, although the groups did not differ in activation or CD3 levels. HLA sub-analyses involved small numbers of individuals, so any influence of HLA type on TCRB rearrangement remained unresolved. Type 1 diabetes patients showed a moderate but significant shortening of TCRB CDR3 length in all four CD4+ subsets. Naive, central memory and regulatory TCRB repertoires appeared to be more similar among patients than among healthy donors. PCR may preferentially amplify shorter templates, but because patient and control samples were amplified and corrected together, any resulting skew would affect both groups equally. Patients with type 1 diabetes made fewer insertions and deleted more nucleotides at VDJ recombination sites, implying thymic rearrangement abnormalities.

The chain links TRBV11-2 with TRBJ2-3, and TRBD2 matches 11 of the central bases. The receptor comes from a woman in her late teens or twenties in good health. Sequencing was performed on naive CD4+ T cells from blood. The cell subset or site label, read with the paper, signifies: true naive CD4+ T cells. The DNA is TGTGCCAGCAGCTTAGGGACACTAGCGGGGGTCACAGATACGCAGTATTTT. Protein translation: CASSLGTLAGVTDTQYF.